Reported below is one T cell receptor beta chain. The source of the sample is a study of shared T cell receptors in the human thymus. Using immunoSEQ multiplex PCR, the repertoire was profiled, and TCRdb retains in-frame clones only, with some absent. Of hundreds of thousands of clones in the sample, around 87% were seen once. Germline V gene lookup returns CDR1 LGHNA and CDR2 YSLEER. The CDR3 has 16 amino acids. The V gene lost 0 bases and the J gene lost 3 bases, with 14 bases spanning the gap. These same records also appear under a second study, on human thymus T cells. Per that paper: Resections from corrective heart surgery provided thymus tissue.

This clonotype originated in a boy younger than two with a congenital heart defect. The chain is built from TRBV4-3 and TRBJ1-1; D remains unclear. Sequences were obtained from thymocytes. CDR3 nucleotide sequence: TGCGCCAGCAGCCAAGATTGGAGAAGGGAGGACACTGAAGCTTTCTTT. This sequence encodes CASSQDWRREDTEAFF.